One sample yielded the 18 T cell receptor beta chains listed below, sequenced in a study of OX40 agonist ivuxolimab in advanced cancers. Using immunoSEQ multiplex PCR, the repertoire was profiled, and TCRdb retains in-frame clones only, with some absent. The table includes 55,000 to 70,000 clones, more than 75% detected once. Here the sequenced sample was CD4+ or CD8+ T cells sorted from blood, taken in a trial of the OX40 agonist ivuxolimab. The receptors stem from an adult with an advanced solid tumor such as melanoma, head and neck, liver or kidney cancer.

On this clone: A read error may produce the germline difference seen at one junction end. The chain is built from TRBV7-7 and TRBJ1-1; TRBD1 might be the D (6 bases). CDR1 SSHAT and CDR2 FNYEAQ come from the germline V gene (reference sequence). This CDR3 region has 14 residues. This CDR3 is CASSLEQGMAEAFF. The CDR3 nucleotides read TGTGCTAGCAGCTTAGAGCAGGGGATGGCTGAAGCTTTCTTT.

This clone was picked up one time. V and J are TRBV5-1 and TRBJ2-7, with D possibly matching TRBD2 (6 bases). With 4 bases removed from V and 10 bases from J, the gap between germline ends came to 21 bases. From germline, CDR1 is SGHRS and CDR2 YFSETQ. This CDR3 region has 14 residues. CDR3 nucleotides: TGCGCCAGCAGCCCGGTAGTGGGCGGGGATATCCAGTACTTC. Its protein product is CASSPVVGGDIQYF.

The chain couples TRBV2 to TRBJ2-7; TRBD1 matches 9 bases. The junction had 9 bases not matched to a gene; V was cut back by 6 bases and J by 6 bases. The CDR3 extends over 14 amino acids. The germline CDR1 and CDR2 sequences are SNHLY and FYNNEI. The CDR3 coding sequence is TGTGCCAGCAGCGTTACAGGGGGCGACACCGAGCAGTACTTC. As protein: CASSVTGGDTEQYF. Based on the CDR3 plus reference TRBV2 and TRBJ2-7, the full variable domain is EPEVTQTPSHQVTQMGQEVILRCVPISNHLYFYWYRQILGQKVEFLVSFYNNEISEKSEIFDDQFSVERPDGSNFTLKIRSTKLEDSAMYFCASSVTGGDTEQYFGPGTRLTVT.

This chain joins TRBV5-1 and TRBJ1-5, with D perhaps TRBD1 (5 bases). V was pared by 2 bases and J by 2 bases, with 11 bases between. Germline V CDR1 and CDR2: SGHRS, YFSETQ. The CDR3 is made up of 15 amino acids. The CDR3 protein is CASSLRGMGNQPQHF. Here the CDR3 DNA reads TGCGCCAGCAGCTTAAGGGGCATGGGCAATCAGCCCCAGCATTTT.

On this clone: Different DNA sequences within this sample yield the same CDR3. This chain uses TRBV7-3 with TRBJ1-1; 7 bases fit TRBD1. CDR3 size: 13 residues. The J segment lost 1 base and the V segment lost 5 bases, leaving 1 base of the junction unmatched. The germline V gene encodes CDR1 SGHTA and CDR2 FQGTGA. The CDR3 sequence is CASSRDRNTEAFF. For the CDR3, the DNA is TGTGCCAGCAGCCGGGACAGGAACACTGAAGCTTTCTTT.

In its sample, this clone was seen once. The DNA for the CDR3 is TGTGCCAGCACCGCCGAAGGTGCTGCTAACTATGGCTACACCTTC. It specifies CASTAEGAANYGYTF. This chain links TRBV6-5 with TRBJ1-2; D not certain. Germline CDR1 and CDR2: MNHEY and SVGAGI. V dropped 7 bases and J dropped 0 bases, with 15 bases sitting between them. The CDR3 sequence is 15 residues long.

CDR3 in amino acids: CASSLQRGNEQFF. The CDR3 DNA reads as TGTGCCAGCAGCTTGCAGCGGGGGAATGAGCAGTTCTTC. The rearrangement joins TRBV11-1 to TRBJ2-1; 8 positions agree with TRBD2. The junction had 2 bases not matched to a gene; V was cut back by 3 bases and J by 7 bases. Germline loops: CDR1 SGHAT, CDR2 FQDESV (reference sequence). This CDR3 contains 13 residues.

This sequence joins TRBV29-1 and TRBJ2-1, with 7 nucleotides matching TRBD2. Germline V lookup: CDR1 SQVTM, CDR2 ANQGSEA. CDR3 length: 15 residues. Germline trimming cut 5 bases from V and 8 bases from J; bases unmatched to any gene: 15. The chain's CDR3 is CSVSMASGIMDEQFF. The CDR3 DNA is TGCAGCGTTAGTATGGCTAGCGGAATAATGGATGAGCAGTTCTTC.

V and J are TRBV28 and TRBJ1-3; perhaps TRBD1 as D (5 bases). Between the trimmed V and J ends, which lost 7 bases and 6 bases, there was a span of 16 bases. The CDR3 extends over 14 amino acids. Germline CDR1 is MDHEN and CDR2 is SYDVKM. The CDR3 loop is CASMSGSVENTIYF. In DNA, the CDR3 is TGTGCCAGCATGTCAGGGAGTGTTGAAAACACCATATATTTT.

The V and J genes are TRBV7-6 and TRBJ2-3; D unresolved. The CDR3 extends over 12 amino acids. Germline lookup yields CDR1 SGHVS and CDR2 FNYEAQ. The germline V and J ends were trimmed by 5 bases and 6 bases, with 9 bases remaining between them. Here the CDR3 DNA reads TGTGCCAGCAGCCCGGGCATGGATACGCAGTATTTT. This sequence encodes CASSPGMDTQYF.

The J gene is TRBJ1-5, the V gene TRBV7-2; D gene ambiguous. The CDR3 spans 15 residues. Germline CDR1 reads SGHTA; CDR2 reads FQGNSA. The germline V and J ends were trimmed by 2 bases and 6 bases, with 14 bases remaining between them. The DNA for the CDR3 is TGTGCCAGCAGCTTACCCCCTTTTGGAAGTCAGCCCCAGCATTTT. Encoded protein: CASSLPPFGSQPQHF.

This clone has a single count. This chain links TRBV5-1 with TRBJ2-1; D remains unclear. V shed 0 bases and J shed 7 bases, with 5 bases lying between them. The CDR3 has 12 amino acids. Germline V CDR1 and CDR2: SGHRS, YFSETQ. This chain's CDR3 is CASSLGSNEQFF. DNA for the CDR3: TGCGCCAGCAGCTTGGGATCAAATGAGCAGTTCTTC. Full variable domain (rest looked up from reference TRBV5-1 and TRBJ2-1): KAGVTQTPRYLIKTRGQQVTLSCSPISGHRSVSWYQQTPGQGLQFLFEYFSETQRNKGNFPGRFSGRQFSNSRSEMNVSTLELGDSALYLCASSLGSNEQFFGPGTRLTVL.

The J gene is TRBJ1-1, the V gene TRBV10-1; tentative D call: TRBD1 (5 bases). Trimming pared 3 bases from V and 3 bases from J, leaving 11 bases between. The CDR3 runs to 14 residues. Germline values: CDR1 WNHNN, CDR2 SYGVQD (reference sequence). For the CDR3, the DNA is TGCGCCAGCAGTGAATATTGCAGGGACACTGAAGCTTTCTTT. Residues: CASSEYCRDTEAFF.

This clone was picked up one time. This sequence joins TRBV28 and TRBJ2-2; the D call may be TRBD1 or TRBD2 (5 bases each). The germline V gene encodes CDR1 MDHEN and CDR2 SYDVKM. The V end lost 4 bases, the J end lost 7 bases, and 19 bases lay between the germline ends. The CDR3 length is 16 residues. In nucleotides, the CDR3 is TGTGCCAGCAGTTCGAGGGACCGAATCCCAGGCGGGGAGCTGTTTTTT. Its translation is CASSSRDRIPGGELFF. The full variable domain, its missing parts supplied by reference TRBV28 and TRBJ2-2, is DVKVTQSSRYLVKRTGEKVFLECVQDMDHENMFWYRQDPGLGLRLIYFSYDVKMKEKGDIPEGYSVSREKKERFSLILESASTNQTSMYLCASSSRDRIPGGELFFGEGSRLTVL.

The chain uses TRBV6-5 and TRBJ1-6; D remains ambiguous. The CDR3 extends over 16 amino acids. V lost 0 bases and J lost 9, with 15 bases in between. Germline lookup yields CDR1 MNHEY and CDR2 SVGAGI. CDR3 residues: CASSYSSIGSSSPLHF. The CDR3 region has the DNA TGTGCCAGCAGTTACTCGTCCATAGGGTCGAGTTCACCCCTCCACTTT.

The chain is built from TRBV5-4 and TRBJ2-1, with D hard to call. Deletions cut 1 base from V and 10 bases from J, with 6 bases between. CDR3 length: 11 amino acids. CDR1 and CDR2 (germline): SGHNT, YYREEE (reference sequence). The CDR3 spells CASSLTAEQFF. The CDR3 region has the DNA TGTGCCAGCAGCTTGACCGCGGAGCAGTTCTTC.

The rearrangement joins TRBV4-2 to TRBJ1-1; D gene unclear. The CDR3 covers 14 residues. V was cut by 0 bases and J by 8 bases, with 13 bases left in between. Germline V gene data show CDR1 as LGHNA and CDR2 as YNFKEQ. CDR3 sequence reads: CASSQDSGNAEAFF. The CDR3 DNA follows: TGTGCCAGCAGCCAAGACTCAGGTAACGCAGAAGCTTTCTTT.

The rearrangement uses TRBV5-1 and TRBJ1-2, with a possible D match to TRBD1 (6 bases). Trimming removed 0 bases from V and 1 base from J, with 10 bases in between. CDR1 and CDR2 from the germline V gene are SGHRS and YFSETQ. The CDR3 totals 15 residues. The chain's CDR3 is CASSLVGRGNYGYTF. The CDR3 DNA is TGCGCCAGCAGCTTGGTCGGCAGGGGTAACTATGGCTACACCTTC.